This TCR beta chain was captured by sequencing in a study of CD8 T cells in ankylosing spondylitis. General study findings and limits: For ankylosing spondylitis blood, a TCR beta motif of fewer than 10 highly homologous variants appeared characteristic. Researchers report that disease-linked clones proved CD8+ and relatively rare in peripheral blood. It was reported that disease-linked clones were significantly enriched in matched ankylosing spondylitis synovial fluid. Several of the motif variants were reported before in synovial fluid and blood from reactive arthritis.

Per the germline V gene, CDR1 is KGHSH and CDR2 is LQKENI. Between the trimmed V and J ends, which lost 4 bases and 1 base, there was a span of 7 bases. There are 13 residues in the CDR3. With molecular barcodes, quantitative 5'-RACE was used to make the TCR beta libraries. From the 5' RACE reads, TCRdb called clonotypes with MiXCR, one entry per CDR3 protein. The sample has over 600,000 distinct CDR3 sequences; 19% are singletons. Points on this clonotype: Its antigen is not identified.

Input material: blood, either unsorted or a sorted T cell fraction (not recorded which). The sequence was obtained from a male donor with ankylosing spondylitis. The rearrangement links TRBV18 to TRBJ2-5; possibly TRBD1 or TRBD2 for D (5 bases each). This chain's CDR3 is CASSQGTQETQYF. The CDR3 DNA follows: TGTGCCAGCTCACAGGGGACCCAAGAGACCCAGTACTTC.